The 10 T cell receptor beta chains given below trace back to one sample, sequenced in a study of cytotoxic CD8 clonotypes in ibrutinib-treated CLL. The repertoire was sequenced with immunoSEQ multiplex PCR; TCRdb's copy has only in-frame clones and lacks some. The table lists more than 60,000 clones, 83% of them singletons. The sample here was PBMCs, taken after 24 months of ibrutinib treatment. These receptor sequences come from a human donor with chronic lymphocytic leukemia.

This chain connects TRBV7-8 to TRBJ2-7; D gene uncertain. Germline CDR1 reads SGHVS; CDR2 reads FQNEAQ. V was cut by 0 bases and J by 3 bases, with 12 bases left in between. This CDR3 is built from 15 residues. CDR3 sequence reads: CASSLARDGLYEQYF. CDR3 DNA: TGTGCCAGCAGCTTAGCGCGTGACGGTCTCTACGAGCAGTACTTC.

This clone turned up a few times. The chain recombines TRBV25-1 with TRBJ2-7; either TRBD1 or TRBD2 may fit D (5 bases each). The CDR3 runs 13 residues. Germline V gene lookup returns CDR1 MGHDK and CDR2 SYGVNS. Trimming left V 4 bases short and J 2 bases short, with 9 bases between. DNA of the CDR3: TGTGCCAGCAGTGCCGGGGCAGCCTACGAGCAGTACTTC. Protein sequence: CASSAGAAYEQYF.

The V and J genes are TRBV25-1 and TRBJ2-7; TRBD2 is a possible D gene (6 bases). Germline lookup yields CDR1 MGHDK and CDR2 SYGVNS. V lost 1 base and J lost 3, with 10 bases in between. CDR3 size: 14 residues. CDR3: CASSESRGNYEQYF. CDR3 in DNA: TGTGCCAGCAGTGAATCTCGGGGGAACTACGAGCAGTACTTC.

V and J are TRBV2 and TRBJ2-7; the match to TRBD2 covers 14 bases. V shed 6 bases and J 6 bases; nucleotides not matched to a gene: 7. Germline V lookup: CDR1 SNHLY, CDR2 FYNNEI. CDR3 length: 15 residues. CDR3 protein: CASRESGTSGGEQYF. The CDR3 nucleotides are TGTGCCAGCAGAGAAAGCGGGACTAGCGGGGGCGAGCAGTACTTC.

The chain joins TRBV18 to TRBJ2-7, with D maybe TRBD1 (6 bases). In germline, CDR1 is KGHSH, CDR2 LQKENI. V dropped 1 base and J dropped 5 bases, with 18 bases sitting between them. The CDR3 loop spans 16 amino acids. The CDR3 protein is CASSPLRIPTGHEQYF. The CDR3 DNA follows: TGTGCCAGCTCACCACTCCGGATTCCTACAGGGCACGAGCAGTACTTC.

CDR3 loop: CASSTGQGVYEQYF. The CDR3 DNA reads TGCGCCAGCAGCACTGGACAGGGGGTTTACGAGCAGTACTTC. The chain employs TRBV5-1 and TRBJ2-7, with 10 positions matching TRBD1. V shed 4 bases and J 4 bases; nucleotides not matched to a gene: 5. The CDR3 runs to 14 residues. CDR1 is SGHRS, CDR2 YFSETQ, per germline.

This sequence joins TRBV27 and TRBJ2-7; 9 bases align to TRBD1. The CDR3 is made up of 14 amino acids. V lost 4 bases and J lost 3; bases outside the gene matches: 4. Per germline, CDR1 MNHEY and CDR2 SMNVEV (reference sequence). The CDR3 sequence: CASSYGQGNYEQYF. CDR3 nucleotides: TGTGCCAGCAGTTACGGACAGGGGAACTACGAGCAGTACTTC.

This clone was seen just once. The V call is TRBV2, the J call TRBJ2-7; TRBD2 agrees at 13 bases. Germline-derived CDR1 and CDR2 are SNHLY and FYNNEI. With 6 bases clipped from V and 4 bases from J, the junction kept 3 bases outside the gene matches. The CDR3 contains 14 residues. As DNA, the CDR3 is TGTGCCAGCAGAGGACTAGCGGGAGTGTACGAGCAGTACTTC. Translating gives CASRGLAGVYEQYF.

This chain links TRBV6-5 with TRBJ2-3, with TRBD2 matching over 7 bases. Germline V gene data show CDR1 as MNHEY and CDR2 as SVGAGI. CDR3 length: 15 residues. V dropped 6 bases and J dropped 2; count of bases not matched to a gene: 8. The CDR3 DNA is TGTGCCAGCAGACCGCCGGGACTAAACACAGATACGCAGTATTTT. Translating gives CASRPPGLNTDTQYF.

The rearrangement uses TRBV6-4 and TRBJ2-5, with no clear D. Per germline, CDR1 MRHNA and CDR2 SNTAGT. This CDR3 region has 14 residues. The V and J ends lost 5 bases and 6 bases respectively, with 16 bases between them. The CDR3 DNA is TGTGCCAGCAGTTTCCCGACTCGCAGGCAGACCCAGTACTTC. Protein sequence: CASSFPTRRQTQYF.